These 24 T cell receptor beta chains originate from one sample sequenced in a study of blood T cell repertoires in COVID-19 (dated by TCRdb to 2020 to 2021). Libraries were made using the immunoSEQ multiplex PCR assay. Imported from immuneACCESS, the table was reduced by TCRdb to in-frame sequences with V and J called. These copies leave out some clones; in studies compared against another copy, an unresolved V gene accounts for under half, and the cause of the remainder is not known. The sample table holds around 170,000 clones, of which around 83% were seen once. Under 3% of the sample lies in the top ten. Input material: peripheral blood. These receptors were taken from a woman in her thirties with active or convalescent COVID-19.

The chain couples TRBV18 to TRBJ2-1; D is possibly TRBD2 (5 bases). Germline V gives CDR1 KGHSH, CDR2 LQKENI. V was trimmed by 3 bases and J by 9 bases, leaving 21 bases between them. There are 16 residues in the CDR3. The CDR3 here is CASSPSRRTNRGEQFF. The CDR3 DNA is TGTGCCAGCTCACCGAGTCGCCGGACGAATCGGGGTGAGCAGTTCTTC.

The chain couples TRBV24-1 to TRBJ2-1; no reliable D call. Germline values: CDR1 KGHDR, CDR2 SFDVKD. The CDR3 contains 13 residues. The germline V and J ends were trimmed by 9 bases and 10 bases, with 18 bases remaining between them. The chain's CDR3 is CATRSGALGEQFF. The CDR3 DNA is TGTGCCACCCGGAGTGGCGCCCTAGGAGAGCAGTTCTTC.

The V call is TRBV19, the J call TRBJ2-3; 7 bases map to TRBD2. The CDR3 extends over 16 amino acids. The germline V gene encodes CDR1 LNHDA and CDR2 SQIVND (reference sequence). The junction had 8 bases not matched to a gene; V was cut back by 3 bases and J by 2 bases. The CDR3 spells CASSIKAGAATDTQYF. In nucleotides, the CDR3 is TGTGCCAGTAGTATTAAGGCGGGAGCAGCCACAGATACGCAGTATTTT. Looking up the rest from reference TRBV19 and TRBJ2-3 gives the full variable domain: DGGITQSPKYLFRKEGQNVTLSCEQNLNHDAMYWYRQDPGQGLRLIYYSQIVNDFQKGDIAEGYSVSREKKESFPLTVTSAQKNPTAFYLCASSIKAGAATDTQYFGPGTRLTVL.

Only a few counts were recorded for this clone. The CDR3 reads CSVPGSTDTQYF. The CDR3 bases are TGCAGCGTTCCGGGGAGCACAGATACGCAGTATTTT. The gene calls are TRBV29-1 and TRBJ2-3; TRBD2 might be the D (5 bases). CDR3 length: 12 amino acids. Germline CDR1 and CDR2: SQVTM and ANQGSEA. Trimming shortened V by 5 bases and J by 0 bases, and 6 bases separated the two germline ends.

V gene TRBV3-1 (or the pseudogene TRBV3-2) combines with J gene TRBJ2-3, with 11 bases lining up with TRBD1. Losses at the gene ends were 3 bases for V and 4 bases for J; bases not matched to a gene: 0. CDR1 LGHDT and CDR2 YNNKEL come from the germline V gene (reference sequence). The CDR3 contains 14 residues. The DNA of the CDR3 is TGTGCCAGCAGCCAGGGACAGGGGGCAGATACGCAGTATTTT. Residues: CASSQGQGADTQYF.

This clone turned up a few times. The gene calls are TRBV18 and TRBJ1-2; 11 nucleotides agree with TRBD1. Per the germline V gene, CDR1 is KGHSH and CDR2 is LQKENI. V dropped 2 bases and J dropped 4; count of bases not matched to a gene: 3. This CDR3 spans 15 amino acids. The CDR3 DNA reads TGTGCCAGCTCACCATCGGGACAGGGGGTCTATGGCTACACCTTC. Its protein product is CASSPSGQGVYGYTF.

V is TRBV2 and J is TRBJ2-2, with 11 positions matching TRBD1. Trimming cost V 6 bases and J 5 bases; bases outside gene matches: 11. The germline gives CDR1 SNHLY, CDR2 FYNNEI. The CDR3 sequence is 17 residues long. DNA of the CDR3: TGTGCCAGCAGCGGATCCTGGGACAGGGGGTTGACCGGGGAGCTGTTTTTT. The encoded protein is CASSGSWDRGLTGELFF.

V and J are TRBV5-5 and TRBJ1-6; no clear D gene. Germline assignment: CDR1 SGHKS and CDR2 YYEKEE (reference sequence). The ends were cut back, 0 bases at V and 10 bases at J, with 8 bases in the middle. This CDR3 region has 13 residues. CDR3 in amino acids: CASSLDPVSPLHF. In DNA form, the CDR3 reads TGTGCCAGCAGCTTGGATCCGGTCTCACCCCTCCACTTT.

The chain couples TRBV9 to TRBJ1-3, with D maybe TRBD1 (5 bases). This CDR3 region has 14 residues. Trimming took 2 bases from V and 4 from J, leaving 10 bases between them. Germline-derived CDR1 and CDR2 are SGDLS and YYNGEE. The DNA of the CDR3 is TGTGCCAGCAGCGTCTCGGGGGTCGGAAACACCATATATTTT. Amino acids: CASSVSGVGNTIYF. Full variable domain (outside the CDR3, taken from reference TRBV9 and TRBJ1-3): DSGVTQTPKHLITATGQRVTLRCSPRSGDLSVYWYQQSLDQGLQFLIQYYNGEERAKGNILERFSAQQFPDLHSELNLSSLELGDSALYFCASSVSGVGNTIYFGEGSWLTVV.

This clone is a singleton in its sample. The gene calls are TRBV30 and TRBJ2-2; 7 positions match TRBD1. Germline trimming cut 0 bases from V and 7 bases from J; bases unmatched to any gene: 5. Germline lookup yields CDR1 GTSNPN and CDR2 SVGIG (reference sequence). This CDR3 contains 14 residues. This CDR3 reads CAWSVRTGVGELFF. The CDR3 DNA follows: TGTGCCTGGAGTGTACGAACAGGGGTCGGGGAGCTGTTTTTT. Looking up the rest from reference TRBV30 and TRBJ2-2 gives the full variable domain: SQTIHQWPATLVQPVGSPLSLECTVEGTSNPNLYWYRQAAGRGLQLLFYSVGIGQISSEVPQNLSASRPQDRQFILSSKKLLLSDSGFYLCAWSVRTGVGELFFGEGSRLTVL.

V usage is TRBV20-1 and J usage is TRBJ1-5; perhaps TRBD1 as D (6 bases). Germline-derived CDR1 and CDR2 are DFQATT and SNEGSKA (reference sequence). V gave up 3 bases and J gave up 3 bases, with 9 bases separating them. The length of the CDR3 is 13 residues. As DNA, the CDR3 is TGCAGTGCTAGTGGACAGTACAATCAGCCCCAGCATTTT. Amino acids: CSASGQYNQPQHF.

The chain links TRBV4-1 to TRBJ2-1; the match to TRBD2 covers 11 bases. The junction had 8 bases not matched to a gene; V was cut back by 4 bases and J by 6 bases. The CDR3 length is 16 residues. The germline V gene has CDR1 MGHRA and CDR2 YSYEKL. CDR3 DNA sequence: TGCGCCAGCAGCCCGGTTTTAGCGGGGGGGCCCAATGAGCAGTTCTTC. Encoded protein: CASSPVLAGGPNEQFF.

This sequence joins TRBV5-6 and TRBJ1-4, with TRBD1 matching 11 bases. Trimming took 4 bases from V and 7 from J; bases not matched to a gene: 3. The CDR3 extends over 14 amino acids. Germline-derived CDR1 and CDR2 are SGHDT and YYEEEE. The CDR3, as DNA: TGTGCCAGCAGCCCGGACAGGGGGCGTGAAAAACTGTTTTTT. It codes for CASSPDRGREKLFF.

The chain is built from TRBV6-2 or TRBV6-3 and TRBJ2-1; 9 bases are shared with TRBD1. V shed 4 bases, J shed 4 bases, and the junction held 5 bases outside the gene matches. Per germline, CDR1 MNHEY and CDR2 SVGEGT. The CDR3 covers 15 residues. Written as DNA, the CDR3 is TGTGCCAGCAGTTTGGGGACAGGGTTGTACAATGAGCAGTTCTTC. It translates to CASSLGTGLYNEQFF.

The chain combines TRBV9 with TRBJ1-6; D is undetermined. This CDR3 has 16 residues. Germline V gene lookup returns CDR1 SGDLS and CDR2 YYNGEE. V was shortened by 7 bases and J by 6 bases, with 20 bases between the two germline ends. CDR3 coding DNA: TGTGCCAGCCCGACACAACAAACGGCTTCTAATTCACCCCTCCACTTT. This sequence encodes CASPTQQTASNSPLHF.

V is TRBV12-3 or TRBV12-4 and J is TRBJ1-1; D uncertain. Between the trimmed V and J ends, which lost 4 bases and 3 bases, there was a span of 9 bases. The CDR3 loop spans 13 amino acids. The CDR3 nucleotides read TGTGCCAGCAGTTCCCCCCTGTACACTGAAGCTTTCTTT. It specifies CASSSPLYTEAFF.

V is TRBV5-1 and J is TRBJ2-1; 7 bases fit TRBD1. The germline gives CDR1 SGHRS, CDR2 YFSETQ. V lost 1 base and J lost 8; bases outside the gene matches: 9. The CDR3 sequence is 15 residues long. The CDR3 spells CASSLHLTGYDEQFF. The CDR3 region has the DNA TGCGCCAGCAGCTTGCACTTGACAGGGTACGATGAGCAGTTCTTC.

This chain uses TRBV28 with TRBJ1-6, with D possibly matching TRBD1 (5 bases). Per germline, CDR1 MDHEN and CDR2 SYDVKM. V was shortened by 5 bases and J by 9 bases, with 17 bases between the two germline ends. This CDR3 is built from 15 residues. The CDR3 DNA reads TGTGCCAGCAGTATCCCTGGAGGGGATGGTTCACCCCTCCACTTT. This translates into CASSIPGGDGSPLHF.

The V call is TRBV28, the J call TRBJ2-7, with 7 bases identical to TRBD2. Germline V lookup: CDR1 MDHEN, CDR2 SYDVKM. The CDR3 spans 17 residues. V shed 4 bases and J 3 bases; nucleotides not matched to a gene: 15. CDR3 bases: TGTGCCAGCAGTTCCTTTGGTTCGGGGGAGGGCCGCTACGAGCAGTACTTC. It yields the protein CASSSFGSGEGRYEQYF.

The V call is TRBV4-1, the J call TRBJ2-7; 10 bases agree with TRBD1. Germline-derived CDR1 and CDR2 are MGHRA and YSYEKL. Trimming removed 3 bases from V and 3 bases from J; junction bases left unmatched: 5. This CDR3 has 15 amino acids. For the CDR3, the DNA is TGCGCCAGCAGCCAGGCCGGGACAGGGGTCTACGAGCAGTACTTC. Its translation: CASSQAGTGVYEQYF.

This chain links TRBV5-1 with TRBJ1-3; 12 nucleotides align to TRBD1. J was trimmed by 4 bases and V by 4 bases; bases with no gene match: 6. Germline CDR1 SGHRS, CDR2 YFSETQ. The CDR3 is 16 amino acids. The CDR3 bases are TGCGCCAGCAGCCAGGGACAGGGGGCGACCGGAAACACCATATATTTT. It specifies CASSQGQGATGNTIYF. Using reference TRBV5-1 and TRBJ1-3 for the parts outside the CDR3, the full variable domain is KAGVTQTPRYLIKTRGQQVTLSCSPISGHRSVSWYQQTPGQGLQFLFEYFSETQRNKGNFPGRFSGRQFSNSRSEMNVSTLELGDSALYLCASSQGQGATGNTIYFGEGSWLTVV.

The chain has TRBV2 and TRBJ2-3, with 9 bases lining up with TRBD2. V was pared by 4 bases and J by 1 base, with 3 bases of the junction left unmatched. This CDR3 has 15 amino acids. Germline-derived CDR1 and CDR2 are SNHLY and FYNNEI. The CDR3 reads CASSVKRGGTDTQYF. CDR3 in DNA: TGTGCCAGCAGTGTCAAGCGGGGGGGCACAGATACGCAGTATTTT.

The V gene is TRBV10-3, the J gene TRBJ2-1; possible D gene TRBD2, 5 bases. From germline, CDR1 is ENHRY and CDR2 SYGVKD. This CDR3 has 15 residues. V was clipped by 3 bases and J by 6 bases, with 15 bases between them. CDR3 sequence (DNA): TGTGCCATCAGTGATTCTAGCAGAGAGTCCAATGAGCAGTTCTTC. Translating it yields CAISDSSRESNEQFF.

The chain combines TRBV6-5 with TRBJ1-5, with 8 bases that match TRBD1. V shed 6 bases, J shed 7 bases, and the junction held 8 bases outside the gene matches. Per the germline V gene, CDR1 is MNHEY and CDR2 is SVGAGI. The CDR3 is made up of 14 amino acids. This chain's CDR3 is CASSRGQGDQPQHF. DNA for the CDR3: TGTGCCAGCAGCCGCGGACAGGGCGACCAGCCCCAGCATTTT.